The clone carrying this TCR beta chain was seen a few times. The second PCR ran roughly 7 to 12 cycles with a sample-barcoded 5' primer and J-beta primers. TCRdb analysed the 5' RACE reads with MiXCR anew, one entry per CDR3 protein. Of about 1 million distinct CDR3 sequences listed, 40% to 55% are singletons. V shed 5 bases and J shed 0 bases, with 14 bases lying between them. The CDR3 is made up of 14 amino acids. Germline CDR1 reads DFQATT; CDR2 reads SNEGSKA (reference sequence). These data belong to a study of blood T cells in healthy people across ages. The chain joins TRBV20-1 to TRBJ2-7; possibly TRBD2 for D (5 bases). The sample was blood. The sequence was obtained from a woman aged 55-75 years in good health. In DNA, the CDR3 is TGCAGTGCTTCTTCAGAGCGGAGCTCCTACGAGCAGTACTTC. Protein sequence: CSASSERSSYEQYF.